One and the same sample provided the 32 T cell receptor beta chains below, sequenced in a study of blood T cell repertoires in COVID-19. Measured with immunoSEQ multiplex PCR; TCRdb has only the in-frame clones, and not every one. The sample includes some 170,000 clones, around 73% of them seen just once. The sample comprised PBMCs or T cells enriched from blood (not recorded which). These receptors were taken from a woman aged 45 to 65 who had recovered from COVID-19.

A note on this clone: The same CDR3 can be traced to other DNA sequences in this sample. The chain couples TRBV7-2 to TRBJ2-3; TRBD2 agrees at 9 bases. Germline V gene lookup returns CDR1 SGHTA and CDR2 FQGNSA. CDR3 length: 15 residues. Trimming removed 1 base from V and 6 bases from J; junction bases left unmatched: 5. CDR3 in amino acids: CASSLGLAGADTQYF. CDR3 coding DNA: TGTGCCAGCAGCTTAGGTTTAGCGGGAGCGGATACGCAGTATTTT.

This chain connects TRBV7-3 to TRBJ2-1; D gene unclear. V gave up 4 bases and J gave up 9 bases, with 10 bases separating them. CDR1 and CDR2 (germline): SGHTA, FQGTGA. CDR3 size: 12 residues. CDR3 loop: CASSSAGIEQFF. DNA of the CDR3: TGTGCCAGCAGCTCTGCAGGTATTGAGCAGTTCTTC.

This clone appeared a single time. The J gene is TRBJ1-5, the V gene TRBV10-3; 7 bases align to TRBD1. Germline trimming cut 5 bases from V and 4 bases from J; bases unmatched to any gene: 11. CDR1 and CDR2 (germline): ENHRY, SYGVKD. The CDR3 covers 16 residues. CDR3 sequence (DNA): TGTGCCATCAGTCCCCAGGGGGGCGAGGGAAATCAGCCCCAGCATTTT. It specifies CAISPQGGEGNQPQHF.

This chain uses TRBV28 with TRBJ2-7, with 9 bases aligning to TRBD2. The CDR3 spans 15 residues. Germline V gene lookup returns CDR1 MDHEN and CDR2 SYDVKM. J lost 1 base, V lost 7 bases, and 8 bases had no gene match. The CDR3 coding sequence is TGTGCCAGCAACAACAGCGGGAGGCCTTCCTACGAGCAGTACTTC. Translating gives CASNNSGRPSYEQYF. The full variable domain, completed using reference TRBV28 and TRBJ2-7, is DVKVTQSSRYLVKRTGEKVFLECVQDMDHENMFWYRQDPGLGLRLIYFSYDVKMKEKGDIPEGYSVSREKKERFSLILESASTNQTSMYLCASNNSGRPSYEQYFGPGTRLTVT.

The rearrangement uses TRBV7-9 and TRBJ1-5; a possible D gene is TRBD1 (5 bases). CDR3 size: 13 residues. V was shortened by 1 base and J by 5 bases, with 6 bases between the two germline ends. Germline V CDR1 and CDR2: SEHNR, FQNEAQ (reference sequence). This chain's CDR3 is CASSLVGDQPQHF. As DNA, the CDR3 is TGTGCCAGCAGCTTAGTAGGGGATCAGCCCCAGCATTTT.

The chain has TRBV11-2 and TRBJ1-3; 7 bases map to TRBD1. The CDR3 sequence is 16 residues long. Germline V lookup: CDR1 SGHAT, CDR2 FQNNGV. V shed 2 bases, J shed 0 bases, and the junction held 4 bases outside the gene matches. CDR3 coding DNA: TGTGCCAGCAGCTTATTTAGGGGGCTCTCTGGAAACACCATATATTTT. Translating gives CASSLFRGLSGNTIYF. The full variable domain, completed using reference TRBV11-2 and TRBJ1-3, is EAGVAQSPRYKIIEKRQSVAFWCNPISGHATLYWYQQILGQGPKLLIQFQNNGVVDDSQLPKDRFSAERLKGVDSTLKIQPAKLEDSAVYLCASSLFRGLSGNTIYFGEGSWLTVV.

This clone was detected a few times. The chain carries TRBV28 and TRBJ2-1; D unresolved. V shed 6 bases and J shed 12 bases, with 18 bases lying between them. The CDR3 has 13 residues. Germline values: CDR1 MDHEN, CDR2 SYDVKM. CDR3 in DNA: TGTGCCAGCAGCTACCCGGCCGCACTACTGCAGTTCTTC. Translation: CASSYPAALLQFF.

This chain links TRBV30 with TRBJ2-3, with D possibly being TRBD1 (7 bases). The V gene's germline CDR1 is GTSNPN and CDR2 SVGIG (reference sequence). V lost 1 base to trimming and J lost 6 bases, with 17 bases between them. The CDR3 has 15 residues. CDR3 residues: CAWSGGTAGRDTQYF. The CDR3 coding sequence is TGTGCCTGGAGTGGGGGGACAGCGGGCCGCGATACGCAGTATTTT. The full variable domain, its missing parts supplied by reference TRBV30 and TRBJ2-3, is SQTIHQWPATLVQPVGSPLSLECTVEGTSNPNLYWYRQAAGRGLQLLFYSVGIGQISSEVPQNLSASRPQDRQFILSSKKLLLSDSGFYLCAWSGGTAGRDTQYFGPGTRLTVL.

The chain recombines TRBV2 with TRBJ2-1; 10 bases match TRBD2. V was clipped by 4 bases and J by 7 bases; unmatched bases: 1. Germline loops: CDR1 SNHLY, CDR2 FYNNEI. CDR3 length: 13 amino acids. CDR3 nucleotide sequence: TGTGCCAGCAGTGTACTAGCGGGAAATGAGCAGTTCTTC. Its protein is CASSVLAGNEQFF.

This sequence joins TRBV24-1 and TRBJ2-7; D is possibly TRBD2 (6 bases). The CDR3 contains 13 residues. The V and J ends lost 10 bases and 5 bases respectively, with 17 bases between them. Germline V lookup: CDR1 KGHDR, CDR2 SFDVKD. Here the CDR3 DNA reads TGTGCCACGAAGCCCGGAGGGTCCGACGAGCAGTACTTC. Translation gives CATKPGGSDEQYF.

On this clone itself: The same CDR3 can be traced to other DNA sequences in this sample. The rearrangement uses TRBV12-3 or TRBV12-4 and TRBJ1-2; 7 nucleotides line up with TRBD1. Trimming cost V 3 bases and J 2 bases; bases outside gene matches: 0. CDR3 size: 13 residues. The CDR3, as DNA: TGTGCCAGCAGTTTGGGACAGAACTATGGCTACACCTTC. Amino acid sequence: CASSLGQNYGYTF.

The J gene is TRBJ1-4, the V gene TRBV27; perhaps TRBD1 as D (5 bases). Germline V gives CDR1 MNHEY, CDR2 SMNVEV (reference sequence). This CDR3 region has 15 residues. The germline V and J ends were trimmed by 4 bases and 10 bases, with 19 bases remaining between them. The CDR3 protein is CASSSNRLGARKLFF. The CDR3 bases are TGTGCCAGCAGTTCAAACAGGCTAGGGGCGAGAAAACTGTTTTTT. The full variable domain, completed using reference TRBV27 and TRBJ1-4, is EAQVTQNPRYLITVTGKKLTVTCSQNMNHEYMSWYRQDPGLGLRQIYYSMNVEVTDKGDVPEGYKVSRKEKRNFPLILESPSPNQTSLYFCASSSNRLGARKLFFGSGTQLSVL.

This chain links TRBV10-3 with TRBJ1-2, with D perhaps TRBD1 (5 bases). Between the trimmed V and J ends, which lost 11 bases and 8 bases, there was a span of 18 bases. Germline CDR1 reads ENHRY; CDR2 reads SYGVKD. CDR3 length: 12 amino acids. The CDR3 region is CAATSRGSGYTF. The DNA of the CDR3 is TGTGCCGCCACGAGTCGGGGGTCCGGCTACACCTTC.

As concerns this clone: Other DNA sequences in this sample translate to the same CDR3. The chain combines TRBV30 with TRBJ1-5; D is undetermined. Per germline, CDR1 GTSNPN and CDR2 SVGIG (reference sequence). The CDR3 runs 13 residues. The ends were cut back, 0 bases at V and 3 bases at J, with 6 bases in the middle. The CDR3 nucleotides are TGTGCCTGGAGTGTTCAGGACAATCAGCCCCAGCATTTT. Protein: CAWSVQDNQPQHF.

The gene calls are TRBV5-1 and TRBJ1-4; no clear D gene. The CDR3 is 14 amino acids. Trimming stripped 2 bases from V and 6 bases from J, with 11 bases between. Germline V gene data show CDR1 as SGHRS and CDR2 as YFSETQ. CDR3 sequence (DNA): TGCGCCAGCAGCTTAGTCGGGTCGGATGAAAAACTGTTTTTT. It encodes CASSLVGSDEKLFF.

The chain couples TRBV27 to TRBJ1-6; D not certain. Germline V lookup: CDR1 MNHEY, CDR2 SMNVEV (reference sequence). This CDR3 comprises 14 residues. V was shortened by 4 bases and J by 9 bases, with 13 bases between the two germline ends. The CDR3 protein is CASSSHLGPSPLHF. CDR3 in DNA: TGTGCCAGCAGTTCCCACCTTGGGCCTTCACCCCTCCACTTT.

The J gene is TRBJ2-7, the V gene TRBV6-5; weak D call: TRBD1 (6 bases). Trimming took off 4 bases at V and 2 bases at J, with 15 bases between the two ends. CDR1 is MNHEY, CDR2 SVGAGI, per germline. This CDR3 comprises 15 residues. CDR3 nucleotide sequence: TGTGCCAGCAGTTTCGCAGGGGCAAAGACCTACGAGCAGTACTTC. Amino acid sequence: CASSFAGAKTYEQYF.

The gene calls are TRBV9 and TRBJ2-7; TRBD2 is a possible D gene (6 bases). Trimming cost V 4 bases and J 7 bases, with 21 bases left between them. The germline V gene has CDR1 SGDLS and CDR2 YYNGEE. CDR3 length: 15 amino acids. CDR3 DNA sequence: TGTGCCAGCAGCTCATACGGGCTCCCAGGAGGGGAGCAGTACTTC. Its translation is CASSSYGLPGGEQYF.

The chain combines TRBV28 with TRBJ2-1; weak D call: TRBD2 (6 bases). The CDR3 length is 17 residues. Trimming pared 5 bases from V and 1 base from J, leaving 18 bases between. Germline CDR1 is MDHEN and CDR2 is SYDVKM. The CDR3 protein is CASSPPGTPRSYNEQFF. The CDR3 DNA reads as TGTGCCAGCAGTCCACCCGGGACTCCCCGTTCCTACAATGAGCAGTTCTTC.

The chain employs TRBV5-4 and TRBJ2-3; 8 nucleotides line up with TRBD2. Unmatched junction bases numbered 7, after V lost 4 bases and J lost 3 bases. The CDR3 consists of 15 residues. CDR1 SGHNT and CDR2 YYREEE come from the germline V gene (reference sequence). The CDR3 DNA sequence: TGTGCCAGCAGCCCAGGACTAGCTAGAACAGATACGCAGTATTTT. Translation gives CASSPGLARTDTQYF.

This chain links TRBV18 with TRBJ2-5; 11 bases fit TRBD2. The CDR3 is 15 residues long. Germline-derived CDR1 and CDR2 are KGHSH and LQKENI. The V segment lost 6 bases and the J segment 2 bases; nucleotides outside the gene matches: 5. CDR3 in DNA: TGTGCCAGCTCGAGGGGACTAGCGGAGCAAGAGACCCAGTACTTC. It codes for CASSRGLAEQETQYF.

This clone turned up a few times. This same CDR3 is encoded by further DNA sequences in the sample. The rearrangement joins TRBV28 to TRBJ1-6; 9 bases agree with TRBD1. Per the germline V gene, CDR1 is MDHEN and CDR2 is SYDVKM. This CDR3 is 15 amino acids long. Germline trimming cut 2 bases from V and 10 bases from J; bases unmatched to any gene: 6. CDR3 sequence: CASSLGDREDSPLHF. CDR3 nucleotides: TGTGCCAGCAGTTTAGGGGACAGGGAGGACTCACCCCTCCACTTT.

This clone was seen once. The chain joins TRBV6-7 to TRBJ1-2, with D tentatively TRBD1 (6 bases). TRBV6-7 is reported as an ORF; its role is uncertain. Trimming shortened V by 1 base and J by 4 bases, and 16 bases separated the two germline ends. CDR3 length equals 16 residues. For the CDR3, the DNA is TGTGCCAGCAGTTACTTCGTTCACAGGGCACCCTATGGCTACACCTTC. It translates to CASSYFVHRAPYGYTF.

The genes are TRBV18 and TRBJ2-7; D call uncertain. This CDR3 has 12 amino acids. Germline loops: CDR1 KGHSH, CDR2 LQKENI. The V end lost 0 bases, the J end lost 5 bases, and 5 bases lay between the germline ends. The CDR3 here is CASSPPSNEQYF. The CDR3, as DNA: TGTGCCAGCTCACCACCGTCAAACGAGCAGTACTTC.

The rearrangement links TRBV11-2 to TRBJ2-5, with D maybe TRBD1 (6 bases). The CDR3 length is 18 residues. CDR1 and CDR2 from the germline V gene are SGHAT and FQNNGV. Trimming took 2 bases from V and 5 from J, leaving 24 bases between them. The CDR3: CASSLMALPGGARETQYF. CDR3 DNA: TGTGCCAGCAGCTTAATGGCCCTACCTGGGGGCGCGCGGGAGACCCAGTACTTC.

The table lists this clone with a few counts. The rearrangement uses TRBV18 and TRBJ1-3; the D gene is possibly TRBD1 (6 bases). This CDR3 is 15 amino acids long. The V gene's germline CDR1 is KGHSH and CDR2 LQKENI. V was pared by 2 bases and J by 2 bases, with 10 bases between. As DNA, the CDR3 is TGTGCCAGCTCACCAACAGGGAACCCTGGAAACACCATATATTTT. Translation: CASSPTGNPGNTIYF.

The V call is TRBV5-8, the J call TRBJ1-2; D possibly corresponds to TRBD1 (5 bases). Between the trimmed V and J ends, which lost 0 bases and 5 bases, there was a span of 14 bases. The CDR3 loop spans 15 amino acids. Per the germline V gene, CDR1 is SGHTS and CDR2 is YDEGEE. The CDR3 DNA sequence: TGTGCCAGCAGCTTGGATCCAGGGACTTATTATGGCTACACCTTC. Residues: CASSLDPGTYYGYTF. Drawing the rest from reference TRBV5-8 and TRBJ1-2, the complete variable domain is EAGVTQSPTHLIKTRGQQATLRCSPISGHTSVYWYQQALGLGLQFLLWYDEGEERNRGNFPPRFSGRQFPNYSSELNVNALELEDSALYLCASSLDPGTYYGYTFGSGTRLTVV.

This clone turned up a few times. The genes are TRBV5-1 and TRBJ1-3, with unresolved D. The V gene lost 0 bases and the J gene lost 0 bases, with 4 bases spanning the gap. The CDR3 extends over 14 amino acids. Germline values: CDR1 SGHRS, CDR2 YFSETQ. The DNA of the CDR3 is TGCGCCAGCAGCTTGGGAGTCTCTGGAAACACCATATATTTT. Its protein is CASSLGVSGNTIYF.

V usage is TRBV7-2 and J usage is TRBJ2-7; 12 bases are shared with TRBD1. V dropped 5 bases and J dropped 4; count of bases not matched to a gene: 9. Germline lookup yields CDR1 SGHTA and CDR2 FQGNSA. The CDR3 extends over 16 amino acids. The CDR3 DNA reads TGTGCCAGCAGCCCAGCCCTGGGACAGGGGGCTTACGAGCAGTACTTC. It translates to CASSPALGQGAYEQYF.

The chain carries TRBV27 and TRBJ2-7; D is perhaps TRBD1 (6 bases). The V end was cut by 7 bases, the J end by 0 bases, with 10 bases between. CDR3 length: 13 amino acids. In germline, CDR1 is MNHEY, CDR2 SMNVEV (reference sequence). The CDR3 here is CASMAGASYEQYF. The CDR3 DNA is TGTGCCAGCATGGCAGGGGCCTCCTACGAGCAGTACTTC.

This clone occurred once. The gene calls are TRBV7-2 and TRBJ2-7, with D unresolved. Deletions cut 0 bases from V and 3 bases from J, with 9 bases between. The germline V gene encodes CDR1 SGHTA and CDR2 FQGNSA. CDR3 size: 14 residues. The CDR3 is CASSLALEVYEQYF. CDR3 DNA: TGTGCCAGCAGCTTAGCTCTAGAGGTCTACGAGCAGTACTTC.

The chain joins TRBV7-3 to TRBJ2-1; 7 bases are a match to TRBD2. CDR1 is SGHTA, CDR2 FQGTGA, per germline. The ends lost 3 bases at V and 4 bases at J; junction bases unmatched: 0. The CDR3 length is 13 residues. The CDR3 region is CASSFSGYNEQFF. Written as DNA, the CDR3 is TGTGCCAGCAGCTTTAGCGGGTACAATGAGCAGTTCTTC.